What follows are 17 T cell receptor beta chains derived from one specimen sequenced in a study of metastatic and nonmetastatic thyroid tumors. With MiXCR, TCRdb reprocessed the PCR reads. The sample contains 35,000 to 45,000 clones, approximately 30% of which appear only once. Not a single patient had been given any form of treatment at any point before undergoing thyroid surgery. Sequencing used blood. Receptors were obtained from a male donor with papillary thyroid cancer or a benign thyroid nodule (not recorded which). Some clones in this sample may be carry-over from other donors' samples.

The chain recombines TRBV5-4 with TRBJ2-6; TRBD1 aligns across 7 bases. The junction had 7 bases not matched to a gene; V was cut back by 1 base and J by 0 bases. The CDR3 runs to 18 residues. Germline CDR1 and CDR2: SGHNT and YYREEE (reference sequence). This CDR3 is CASSLPGGLFSGANVLTF. CDR3 nucleotide sequence: TGTGCCAGCAGCTTGCCAGGGGGTCTGTTCTCTGGGGCCAACGTCCTGACTTTC. Full variable domain (outside the CDR3, taken from reference TRBV5-4 and TRBJ2-6): ETGVTQSPTHLIKTRGQQVTLRCSSQSGHNTVSWYQQALGQGPQFIFQYYREEENGRGNFPPRFSGLQFPNYSSELNVNALELDDSALYLCASSLPGGLFSGANVLTFGAGSRLTVL.

This clone was counted many times. The genes are TRBV2 and TRBJ2-6; 7 positions match TRBD1. With 6 bases clipped from V and 0 bases from J, the junction kept 5 bases outside the gene matches. Germline-derived CDR1 and CDR2 are SNHLY and FYNNEI. The CDR3 runs 16 residues. The CDR3, as DNA: TGTGCCAGCAGACAGGGGTTAACCTCTGGGGCCAACGTCCTGACTTTC. As protein: CASRQGLTSGANVLTF.

In its sample, this clone was seen a few times. This chain joins TRBV18 and TRBJ2-7; D gene uncertain. Between the trimmed V and J ends, which lost 2 bases and 7 bases, there was a span of 15 bases. There are 14 residues in the CDR3. Germline V CDR1 and CDR2: KGHSH, LQKENI. The CDR3, as DNA: TGTGCCAGCTCACCATCGGCAGACTCTAGGGAGCAGTACTTC. It translates to CASSPSADSREQYF.

This clone was seen many times. The chain uses TRBV11-2 and TRBJ1-5, with D perhaps matching TRBD1 (5 bases). Germline loops: CDR1 SGHAT, CDR2 FQNNGV. V gave up 0 bases and J gave up 2 bases, with 11 bases separating them. The CDR3 covers 16 residues. The chain's CDR3 is CASSLDTMGGNQPQHF. The CDR3 nucleotides read TGTGCCAGCAGCTTAGATACGATGGGGGGCAATCAGCCCCAGCATTTT.

The chain recombines TRBV9 with TRBJ2-1, with 11 bases identical to TRBD2. Looked up from germline, CDR1 is SGDLS and CDR2 is YYNGEE. There are 16 residues in the CDR3. V was clipped by 0 bases and J by 5 bases; unmatched bases: 4. CDR3 sequence: CASSVGGTSGHNEQFF. The CDR3 DNA sequence: TGTGCCAGCAGCGTAGGGGGGACTAGCGGTCACAATGAGCAGTTCTTC.

J is TRBJ1-5 and V is TRBV11-1, with 9 bases matching TRBD1. V was pared by 4 bases and J by 4 bases, with 8 bases of the junction left unmatched. CDR1 is SGHAT and CDR2 is FQDESV in the germline V gene (reference sequence). The CDR3 length is 16 residues. CDR3 amino acids: CASSSSGTGTNQPQHF. The CDR3 DNA reads TGTGCCAGCAGCTCCAGCGGGACAGGGACAAATCAGCCCCAGCATTTT.

This clone was observed many times. The chain links TRBV11-1 to TRBJ2-7; D is possibly TRBD2 (6 bases). The germline V gene encodes CDR1 SGHAT and CDR2 FQDESV (reference sequence). The CDR3 has 15 residues. Trimming left V 2 bases short and J 7 bases short, with 18 bases between. CDR3 protein: CASSLMGVGGREQYF. In DNA form, the CDR3 reads TGTGCCAGCAGCTTAATGGGGGTCGGGGGTCGTGAGCAGTACTTC.

The CDR3 nucleotides read TGCGCCAGCAGGGCCATAGCGGGTACTACCACAGATACGCAGTATTTT. This sequence encodes CASRAIAGTTTDTQYF. This chain links TRBV5-1 with TRBJ2-3; 7 bases match TRBD2. The CDR3 consists of 16 residues. V shed 5 bases, J shed 2 bases, and the junction held 11 bases outside the gene matches. The germline CDR1 and CDR2 sequences are SGHRS and YFSETQ.

There are a few counts of this clone. The rearrangement links TRBV5-5 to TRBJ1-4; 8 nucleotides align to TRBD1. The V gene's germline CDR1 is SGHKS and CDR2 YYEKEE (reference sequence). The CDR3 totals 15 residues. The junction had 9 bases not matched to a gene; V was cut back by 4 bases and J by 7 bases. The chain's CDR3 is CASSLTRTGPEKLFF. The DNA for the CDR3 is TGTGCCAGCAGCCTTACTCGGACAGGGCCTGAAAAACTGTTTTTT. The entire variable domain, with the rest obtained from reference TRBV5-5 and TRBJ1-4, is as follows: DAGVTQSPTHLIKTRGQQVTLRCSPISGHKSVSWYQQVLGQGPQFIFQYYEKEERGRGNFPDRFSARQFPNYSSELNVNALLLGDSALYLCASSLTRTGPEKLFFGSGTQLSVL.

This clone was observed a handful of times. The chain has TRBV20-1 and TRBJ2-7; D ambiguous. Germline lookup yields CDR1 DFQATT and CDR2 SNEGSKA (reference sequence). This CDR3 region has 8 residues. CDR3 bases: TGCAGAAACTACGAGCAGTACTTC. It codes for CRNYEQYF.

This clone has at least ten counts. This chain uses TRBV7-8 with TRBJ2-5, with a possible D match to TRBD2 (5 bases). The CDR3 covers 16 residues. Germline-derived CDR1 and CDR2 are SGHVS and FQNEAQ. The V gene lost 1 base and the J gene lost 4 bases, with 16 bases spanning the gap. Here the CDR3 DNA reads TGTGCCAGCAGCTTAGGGGTGCCCGCACGGGGAGAGACCCAGTACTTC. Translated: CASSLGVPARGETQYF.

This clone turned up a few times. The CDR3 nucleotides read TGTGCCACCCAAAGCTGGGGAAGTAATTATGGCTACACCTTC. As protein: CATQSWGSNYGYTF. The chain joins TRBV6-1 to TRBJ1-2; D unresolved. The CDR3 consists of 14 residues. Trimming took 10 bases from V and 5 from J, leaving 20 bases between them. The germline CDR1 and CDR2 sequences are MNHNS and SASEGT.

This clone was detected ten times or more. The rearrangement uses TRBV15 and TRBJ2-3; possibly TRBD1 for D (5 bases). This CDR3 is built from 17 residues. Trimming left V 1 base short and J 0 bases short, with 14 bases between. Germline CDR1 LNHNV, CDR2 YYDKDF (reference sequence). The CDR3 loop reads CATSRGDSSSSTDTQYF. The CDR3 coding sequence is TGTGCCACCAGCAGAGGCGACAGTTCCTCTAGCACAGATACGCAGTATTTT.

Points on this clone: At one of its ends the junction is not consistent with the germline gene, which may arise from a read error. CDR3 in amino acids: CVSSYNRVTSF. CDR3 DNA: TGTGTCAGCAGTTACAACAGGGTAACCTCCTTC. This sequence joins TRBV6-2 or TRBV6-3 and TRBJ1-2, with TRBD1 as a possible D gene (6 bases). The CDR3 runs to 11 residues. Germline V CDR1 and CDR2: MNHEY, SVGEGT.

In its sample, this clone was seen a few times. This chain connects TRBV27 to TRBJ2-3; D possibly corresponds to TRBD1 (6 bases). Trimming stripped 3 bases from V and 2 bases from J, with 15 bases between. In germline, CDR1 is MNHEY, CDR2 SMNVEV (reference sequence). The length of the CDR3 is 16 residues. CDR3 amino acids: CASSFFDRRDTDTQYF. The DNA of the CDR3 is TGTGCCAGCAGTTTCTTCGACAGGAGAGACACAGATACGCAGTATTTT.

This clone showed up just a few times. The chain uses TRBV19 and TRBJ2-5; 7 nucleotides agree with TRBD1. From germline, CDR1 is LNHDA and CDR2 SQIVND (reference sequence). With 7 bases clipped from V and 4 bases from J, the junction kept 3 bases outside the gene matches. This CDR3 is 12 amino acids long. The CDR3 loop is CASMDRRETQYF. The CDR3, as DNA: TGTGCCAGTATGGACAGGCGAGAGACCCAGTACTTC.

Within the sample, this clone is medium-sized (0.01 to 0.1%). The chain uses TRBV6-1 and TRBJ1-3; possible D gene TRBD1, 6 bases. In germline, CDR1 is MNHNS, CDR2 SASEGT. The CDR3 covers 14 residues. V was pared by 6 bases and J by 4 bases, with 13 bases between. CDR3 coding DNA: TGTGCCAGCAGATACAGGGAGGGGGGAAACACCATATATTTT. It specifies CASRYREGGNTIYF.